The 21 T cell receptor beta chains below all came from one sample that was sequenced in a study of blood T cells in healthy people across ages. Then a second PCR, running roughly 7 to 11 cycles, was carried out with a sample-barcoded 5' primer and a J-beta primer mix. TCRdb ran MiXCR on the 5' RACE reads and lists one entry per CDR3 protein. Of roughly 1,100,000 distinct CDR3 sequences listed, 20% to 25% are singletons. These data were also reused for a study on T cells of mothers and their children.

Sequencing was carried out using blood. These receptors all stem from a girl between 2 and 10 years old in good health.

About this clonotype: A junction end diverges from the germline sequence, so it may reflect a read error. The chain carries TRBV9 and TRBJ1-2; 8 bases agree with TRBD1. From germline, CDR1 is SGDLS and CDR2 YYNGEE. This CDR3 comprises 14 residues. CDR3 nucleotides: TGTGCCAGCAGCACCGGACAGGGAGACTATGGCTACGCCTTC. Protein sequence: CASSTGQGDYGYAF. Combining the CDR3 with reference TRBV9 and TRBJ1-2 gives the whole variable domain DSGVTQTPKHLITATGQRVTLRCSPRSGDLSVYWYQQSLDQGLQFLIQYYNGEERAKGNILERFSAQQFPDLHSELNLSSLELGDSALYFCASSTGQGDYGYAFGSGTRLTVV.

Only a few counts were recorded for this clonotype. The chain links TRBV4-1 to TRBJ2-1, with D tentatively TRBD1 (6 bases). TRBJ2-7 explains the end of the DNA better; the J call may be wrong. The CDR3 runs to 14 residues. CDR1 and CDR2 from the germline V gene are MGHRA and YSYEKL. CDR3 region: CASSRQVNPYEQYF. The CDR3 coding sequence is TGCGCCAGCAGCCGACAGGTCAATCCCTACGAGCAGTACTTC.

V usage is TRBV4-3 and J usage is TRBJ2-3; D might be TRBD1 (6 bases). In germline, CDR1 is LGHNA, CDR2 YSLEER. V was shortened by 1 base and J by 7 bases, with 15 bases between the two germline ends. The CDR3 length is 15 residues. The CDR3 reads CASSQGGPVTNTQYF. The CDR3 nucleotides read TGCGCCAGCAGCCAAGGGGGGCCTGTAACCAATACGCAGTATTTT.

The V and J genes are TRBV12-3 or TRBV12-4 and TRBJ2-5, with D perhaps matching TRBD1 or TRBD2 (5 bases each). V was cut by 7 bases and J by 4 bases, with 16 bases left in between. The CDR3 is 14 residues long. CDR3 amino acids: CASTSVGVGETQYF. The CDR3 nucleotides read TGTGCCAGCACCTCCGTGGGGGTAGGAGAGACCCAGTACTTC.

This chain uses TRBV20-1 with TRBJ1-1; D gene uncertain. Germline V lookup: CDR1 DFQATT, CDR2 SNEGSKA (reference sequence). The length of the CDR3 is 13 residues. Trimming pared 6 bases from V and 0 bases from J, leaving 11 bases between. CDR3 sequence (DNA): TGCAGTGCCGATAGAGTTTTGAACACTGAAGCTTTCTTT. This sequence encodes CSADRVLNTEAFF.

This clonotype was detected only a few times. The CDR3 nucleotides are TGCGCCAGCAGCTCGAGGCCAGGCGGAGGGGTCGAGCAGTACTTC. The encoded protein is CASSSRPGGGVEQYF. The genes are TRBV5-1 and TRBJ2-7, with D tentatively TRBD2 (6 bases). Deletions cut 3 bases from V and 6 bases from J, with 19 bases between. The CDR3 extends over 15 amino acids. Germline CDR1 reads SGHRS; CDR2 reads YFSETQ.

The chain couples TRBV28 to TRBJ2-1; 7 bases are shared with TRBD1. The J call may be incorrect, as the DNA end agrees better with TRBJ2-7. Looked up from germline, CDR1 is MDHEN and CDR2 is SYDVKM. The CDR3 is 14 amino acids. CDR3 bases: TGTGCCAGCAGTTTAGGGACAGTCCCCCACGAGCAGTACTTC. Translated, it gives CASSLGTVPHEQYF.

The rearrangement joins TRBV15 to TRBJ2-5; D call uncertain. The CDR3 runs to 15 residues. Germline lookup yields CDR1 LNHNV and CDR2 YYDKDF (reference sequence). V was pared by 0 bases and J by 5 bases, with 13 bases between. The CDR3 spells CATSREGALSETQYF. The CDR3 coding sequence is TGTGCCACCAGCAGAGAAGGAGCCTTAAGCGAGACCCAGTACTTC.

This clonotype was picked up a small number of times. The V call is TRBV12-3 or TRBV12-4, the J call TRBJ1-4; 7 nucleotides align to TRBD1. The CDR3 loop spans 14 amino acids. Unmatched junction bases numbered 9, after V lost 6 bases and J lost 8 bases. The CDR3 here is CASSTTGVGEKLFF. CDR3 nucleotide sequence: TGTGCCAGCAGCACTACAGGGGTAGGGGAAAAACTGTTTTTT.

The V gene is TRBV6-5, the J gene TRBJ2-5; D gene uncertain. This CDR3 spans 14 amino acids. Trimming took 5 bases from V and 1 from J, leaving 11 bases between them. Germline CDR1 MNHEY, CDR2 SVGAGI. Written as DNA, the CDR3 is TGTGCCAGCAGTCCACCAGGATTCCAAGAGACCCAGTACTTC. This encodes CASSPPGFQETQYF.

This clonotype was recorded a few times. V usage is TRBV6-4 and J usage is TRBJ2-1; D is undetermined. Germline assignment: CDR1 MRHNA and CDR2 SNTAGT. This CDR3 is 15 amino acids long. Trimming cost V 2 bases and J 2 bases, with 10 bases left between them. CDR3 DNA sequence: TGTGCCAGCAGTGACGATCCCGCTCCCTACAATGAGCAGTTCTTC. The encoded protein is CASSDDPAPYNEQFF.

The rearrangement links TRBV6-1 to TRBJ1-1; TRBD1 is a possible D gene (6 bases). CDR1 is MNHNS and CDR2 is SASEGT in the germline V gene. Trimming cost V 7 bases and J 0 bases, with 15 bases left between them. The CDR3 extends over 15 amino acids. The CDR3 bases are TGTGCCAGCACTTCGAGCAGGGGACTGAACACTGAAGCTTTCTTT. It codes for CASTSSRGLNTEAFF.

In its sample, this clonotype was seen once. The rearrangement uses TRBV12-5 and TRBJ2-5; 7 nucleotides agree with TRBD1. CDR3 length equals 15 residues. Trimming at V came to 5 bases and at J to 2 bases, leaving 8 bases not matched to a gene. Per germline, CDR1 LGHNT and CDR2 FRNRAP. CDR3 DNA sequence: TGTGCTAGTGGTAAGGGGACAGAAGTACAAGAGACCCAGTACTTC. Its protein product is CASGKGTEVQETQYF.

This clonotype was observed a few times. The chain joins TRBV29-1 to TRBJ1-5; 8 bases fit TRBD1. The CDR3 sequence is 16 residues long. Germline CDR1 reads SQVTM; CDR2 reads ANQGSEA. V shed 4 bases, J shed 4 bases, and the junction held 12 bases outside the gene matches. The CDR3, as DNA: TGCAGCGTTGGTTCATCAGGGGGCGCGGAGAATCAGCCCCAGCATTTT. Protein sequence: CSVGSSGGAENQPQHF. Combining the CDR3 with reference TRBV29-1 and TRBJ1-5 gives the whole variable domain SAVISQKPSRDICQRGTSLTIQCQVDSQVTMMFWYRQQPGQSLTLIATANQGSEATYESGFVIDKFPISRPNLTFSTLTVSNMSPEDSSIYLCSVGSSGGAENQPQHFGDGTRLSIL.

In its sample, this clonotype was seen a few times. V and J are TRBV25-1 and TRBJ1-1, with a tentative D call TRBD1 (5 bases). V lost 1 base and J 10 bases, leaving 10 bases between the germline ends. Germline CDR1 and CDR2: MGHDK and SYGVNS. The CDR3 sequence is 12 residues long. In nucleotides, the CDR3 is TGTGCCAGCAGTGAATTCGTTGGGGGAGCTTTCTTT. Protein: CASSEFVGGAFF.

This chain uses TRBV7-9 with TRBJ2-7; maybe TRBD2 (5 bases). The CDR3 loop spans 14 amino acids. Trimming cost V 2 bases and J 2 bases, with 10 bases left between them. The V gene's germline CDR1 is SEHNR and CDR2 FQNEAQ (reference sequence). CDR3 protein: CASSLSSSPYEQYF. CDR3 sequence (DNA): TGTGCCAGCAGCTTATCTAGCAGTCCCTACGAGCAGTACTTC.

Of note for this clonotype: A read error may account for a junction end that differs from germline. The chain employs TRBV19 and TRBJ1-1; 7 bases map to TRBD1. Germline V gives CDR1 LNHDA, CDR2 SQIVND (reference sequence). The CDR3 is made up of 14 amino acids. CDR3: CASRAKGQQTEVFF. CDR3 nucleotides: TGTGCCAGTAGGGCTAAGGGACAGCAGACTGAAGTTTTCTTT.

The gene calls are TRBV7-8 and TRBJ2-5, with 9 bases matching TRBD2. The last part of the DNA fits TRBJ2-7 better; the J call may be wrong. CDR1 SGHVS and CDR2 FQNEAQ come from the germline V gene. CDR3 size: 19 residues. The DNA for the CDR3 is TGTGCCAGCAACCCACGGGCAGGGAAAGGTGGCGGGAGGGCCTACGAGCAGTACTTC. Protein: CASNPRAGKGGGRAYEQYF.

V is TRBV28 and J is TRBJ2-1, with D perhaps TRBD2 (6 bases). CDR3 length equals 17 residues. Trimming shortened V by 6 bases and J by 2 bases, and 20 bases separated the two germline ends. Germline V gives CDR1 MDHEN, CDR2 SYDVKM. The CDR3 nucleotides are TGTGCCAGCAGAACCTTAACAGGACTACGAACCTACAATGAGCAGTTCTTC. Translation gives CASRTLTGLRTYNEQFF.

This clonotype was recorded many times. The CDR3 region has the DNA TGTGCCAGCAGTTTATGGGGGGACACTGAAGCTTTCTTT. It specifies CASSLWGDTEAFF. The chain is built from TRBV27 and TRBJ1-1; D is possibly TRBD1 (5 bases). This CDR3 is 13 amino acids long. The ends were cut back, 1 base at V and 3 bases at J, with 6 bases in the middle. Per germline, CDR1 MNHEY and CDR2 SMNVEV (reference sequence).

This clonotype was seen a single time. This chain connects TRBV11-2 to TRBJ2-5; 9 positions agree with TRBD1. Trimming took 5 bases from V and 5 from J; bases not matched to a gene: 15. Germline V lookup: CDR1 SGHAT, CDR2 FQNNGV. The CDR3 consists of 17 residues. The CDR3 nucleotides are TGTGCCAGCAGCCGGATTTGGGGGGACAGGGATGGCGAGACCCAGTACTTC. As protein: CASSRIWGDRDGETQYF.